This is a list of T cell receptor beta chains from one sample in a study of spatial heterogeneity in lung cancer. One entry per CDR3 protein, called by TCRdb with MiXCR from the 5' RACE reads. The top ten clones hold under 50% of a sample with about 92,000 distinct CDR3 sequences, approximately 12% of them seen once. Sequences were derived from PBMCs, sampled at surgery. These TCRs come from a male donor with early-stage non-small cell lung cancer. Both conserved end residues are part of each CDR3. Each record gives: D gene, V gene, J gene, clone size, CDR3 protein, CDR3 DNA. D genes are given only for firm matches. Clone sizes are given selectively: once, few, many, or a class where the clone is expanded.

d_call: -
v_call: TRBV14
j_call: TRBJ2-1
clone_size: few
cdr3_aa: CASSQLGAYNEQFF
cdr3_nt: TGTGCCAGCAGCCAACTAGGCGCCTACAATGAGCAGTTCTTC

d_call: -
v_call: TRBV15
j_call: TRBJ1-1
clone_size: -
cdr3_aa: CATSRVGEAFF
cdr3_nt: TGTGCCACCAGCAGAGTGGGTGAAGCTTTCTTT

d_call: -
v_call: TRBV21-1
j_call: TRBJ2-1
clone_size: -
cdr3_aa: CASSDRVPRYNEQFF
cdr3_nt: TGTGCCAGCAGCGACAGGGTCCCCCGCTACAATGAGCAGTTCTTC

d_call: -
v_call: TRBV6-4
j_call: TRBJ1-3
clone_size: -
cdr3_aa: CASSDSAGGNTIYF
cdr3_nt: TGTGCCAGCAGTGACAGCGCCGGAGGAAACACCATATATTTT

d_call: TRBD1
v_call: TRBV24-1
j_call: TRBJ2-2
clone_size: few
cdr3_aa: CATRDRVDTGELFF
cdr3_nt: TGTGCCACCAGGGACAGGGTCGACACCGGGGAGCTGTTTTTT

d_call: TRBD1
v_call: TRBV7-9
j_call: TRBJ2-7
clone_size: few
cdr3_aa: CASSLFRGQGAYEQYF
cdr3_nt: TGTGCCAGCAGCTTATTTAGGGGACAGGGGGCCTACGAGCAGTACTTC

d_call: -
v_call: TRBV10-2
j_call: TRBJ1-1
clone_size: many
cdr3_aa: CASSESGRGNTEAFF
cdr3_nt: TGCGCCAGCAGTGAGTCAGGTCGGGGGAACACTGAAGCTTTCTTT

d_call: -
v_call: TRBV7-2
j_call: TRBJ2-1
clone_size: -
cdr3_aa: CASSLMKDEQFF
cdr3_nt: TGTGCCAGCAGCTTAATGAAGGATGAGCAGTTCTTC

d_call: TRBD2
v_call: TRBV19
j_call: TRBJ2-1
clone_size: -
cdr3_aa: CASSTSGGASYNEQFF
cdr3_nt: TGTGCCAGTAGCACTAGCGGGGGGGCCTCCTACAATGAGCAGTTCTTC

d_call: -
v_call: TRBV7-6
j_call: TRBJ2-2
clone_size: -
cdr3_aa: CASSFGDGNTGELFF
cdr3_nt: TGTGCCAGCAGCTTTGGTGACGGAAACACCGGGGAGCTGTTTTTT

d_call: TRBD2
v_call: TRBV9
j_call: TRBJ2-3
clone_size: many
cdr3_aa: CASSPETSGGGDTQYF
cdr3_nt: TGTGCCAGCAGCCCCGAAACGTCGGGAGGCGGGGATACGCAGTATTTT

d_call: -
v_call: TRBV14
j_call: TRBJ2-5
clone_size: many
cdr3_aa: CASSQRLDQETQYF
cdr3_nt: TGTGCCAGCAGCCAAAGGTTGGATCAAGAGACCCAGTACTTC

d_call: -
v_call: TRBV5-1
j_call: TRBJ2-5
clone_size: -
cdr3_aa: CASSRDKETQYF
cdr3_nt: TGCGCCAGCAGCCGGGACAAAGAGACCCAGTACTTC

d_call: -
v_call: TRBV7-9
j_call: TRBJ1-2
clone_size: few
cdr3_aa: CASSLDRGDTYGYTF
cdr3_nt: TGTGCCAGCAGCTTAGATAGGGGGGACACCTATGGCTACACCTTC

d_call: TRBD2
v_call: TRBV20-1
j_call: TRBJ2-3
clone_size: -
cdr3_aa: CSAPPLSRRGTDTQYF
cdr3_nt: TGCAGTGCTCCACCCTTGTCGCGGCGGGGGACAGATACGCAGTATTTT

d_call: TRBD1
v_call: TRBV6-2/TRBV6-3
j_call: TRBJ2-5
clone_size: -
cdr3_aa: CASSYSKTGPETQYF
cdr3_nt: TGTGCCAGCAGTTACTCTAAGACAGGGCCAGAGACCCAGTACTTC

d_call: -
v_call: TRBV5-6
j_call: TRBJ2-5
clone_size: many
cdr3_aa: CASSLVRGRETQYF
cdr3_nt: TGTGCCAGCAGCTTGGTCAGGGGAAGGGAGACCCAGTACTTC

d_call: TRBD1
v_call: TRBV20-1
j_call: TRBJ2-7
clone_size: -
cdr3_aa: CSARAGQGSSYEQYF
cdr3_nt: TGCAGTGCTAGAGCCGGACAGGGGAGCTCCTACGAGCAGTACTTC

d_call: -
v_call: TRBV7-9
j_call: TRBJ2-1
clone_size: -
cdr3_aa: CASSLTTDRVGGDEQFF
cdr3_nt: TGTGCCAGCAGCTTAACTACCGACAGGGTGGGAGGCGATGAGCAGTTCTTC

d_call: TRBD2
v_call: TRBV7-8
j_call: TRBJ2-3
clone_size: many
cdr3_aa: CASSLSSGSSTDTQYF
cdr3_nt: TGTGCCAGCAGCTTATCTAGCGGATCTAGCACAGATACGCAGTATTTT

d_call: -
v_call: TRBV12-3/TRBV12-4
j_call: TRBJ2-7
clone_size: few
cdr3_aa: CASSLPLSLQYF
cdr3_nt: TGTGCCAGCAGCCTCCCGCTCAGCCTCCAGTACTTC

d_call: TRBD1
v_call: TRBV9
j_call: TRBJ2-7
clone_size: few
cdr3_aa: CASSVGLRGQDFNEQYF
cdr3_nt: TGTGCCAGCAGCGTAGGGTTGAGAGGACAGGATTTTAATGAGCAGTACTTC